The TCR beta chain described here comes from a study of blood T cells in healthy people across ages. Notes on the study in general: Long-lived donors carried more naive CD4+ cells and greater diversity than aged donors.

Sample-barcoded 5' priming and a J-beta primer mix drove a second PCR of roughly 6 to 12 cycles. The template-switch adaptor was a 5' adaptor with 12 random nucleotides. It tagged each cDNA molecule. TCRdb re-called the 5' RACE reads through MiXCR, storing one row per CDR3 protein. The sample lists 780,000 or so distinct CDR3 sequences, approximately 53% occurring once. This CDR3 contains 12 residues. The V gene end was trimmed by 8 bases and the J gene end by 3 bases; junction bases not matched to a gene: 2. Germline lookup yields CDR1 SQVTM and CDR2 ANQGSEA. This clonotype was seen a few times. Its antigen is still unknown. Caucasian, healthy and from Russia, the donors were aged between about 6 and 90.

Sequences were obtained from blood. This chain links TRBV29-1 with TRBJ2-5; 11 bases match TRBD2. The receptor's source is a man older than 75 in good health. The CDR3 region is CSPGLAEETQYF. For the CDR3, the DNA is TGCAGCCCGGGACTAGCGGAAGAGACCCAGTACTTC.